The 29 T cell receptor beta chains given below trace back to one sample, sequenced in a study of cytomegalovirus exposure and HLA in healthy donors (dated by TCRdb to about 2017). Libraries were made using the immunoSEQ multiplex PCR assay. As stored in TCRdb, this immuneACCESS dataset retains in-frame rearrangements with V and J assigned. A fraction of the clones does not appear; measured against another copy, unresolved V genes explain less than half of the discrepancy, and the remainder lacks a known reason. This sample has under 100,000 clones in its table, and 95% of those were observed once. The ten largest clones capture nearly 0.7% of the sample. Sequenced material: PBMCs. Receptors originate from a woman younger than 30 in good health and CMV-seronegative.

As regards this clone: The same CDR3 arises from other DNA sequences in this sample as well. The CDR3 DNA follows: TGCGCCAGCAGCTCGGGACAGGGGGCGAACACCGGGGAGCTGTTTTTT. Translation: CASSSGQGANTGELFF. The chain combines TRBV5-1 with TRBJ2-2; 11 nucleotides align to TRBD1. Germline CDR1 reads SGHRS; CDR2 reads YFSETQ. Unmatched junction bases numbered 1, after V lost 3 bases and J lost 0 bases. This CDR3 region has 16 residues.

The J gene is TRBJ2-3, the V gene TRBV27; perhaps TRBD2 as D (6 bases). The germline V gene encodes CDR1 MNHEY and CDR2 SMNVEV (reference sequence). CDR3 length: 15 amino acids. V lost 2 bases, J lost 0 bases, and 9 bases lay in between. CDR3 in DNA: TGTGCCAGCAGTTTAGCGGGACTTAGCACAGATACGCAGTATTTT. Amino acid sequence: CASSLAGLSTDTQYF.

This rearrangement joins TRBV6-1 to TRBJ1-5; weak D call: TRBD1 (6 bases). The V gene's germline CDR1 is MNHNS and CDR2 SASEGT. The length of the CDR3 is 15 residues. The ends were cut back, 2 bases at V and 4 bases at J, with 12 bases in the middle. The CDR3 here is CASSEWGRGNQPQHF. As DNA, the CDR3 is TGTGCCAGCAGTGAATGGGGGCGCGGGAATCAGCCCCAGCATTTT.

The V call is TRBV7-2, the J call TRBJ2-1, with TRBD2 identical over 10 bases. J was trimmed by 7 bases and V by 2 bases; bases with no gene match: 5. Germline V gene data show CDR1 as SGHTA and CDR2 as FQGNSA. There are 15 residues in the CDR3. CDR3 in DNA: TGTGCCAGCAGCTTATCCGCTAGCGGGAGAAATGAGCAGTTCTTC. It yields the protein CASSLSASGRNEQFF.

J is TRBJ1-4 and V is TRBV4-3; tentative D call: TRBD1 (5 bases). The CDR3 runs 15 residues. Between the trimmed V and J ends, which lost 2 bases and 2 bases, there was a span of 9 bases. The germline gives CDR1 LGHNA, CDR2 YSLEER. The CDR3 region is CASSQSDITNEKLFF. Here the CDR3 DNA reads TGCGCCAGCAGCCAATCGGACATCACTAATGAAAAACTGTTTTTT.

This clone was detected only once. V is TRBV6-6 and J is TRBJ1-5; D unresolved. The germline gives CDR1 MNHNY, CDR2 SVGAGI (reference sequence). The CDR3 spans 16 residues. The V and J ends lost 5 bases and 0 bases respectively, with 14 bases between them. The CDR3 sequence: CASSKRGGTSNQPQHF. The CDR3 DNA follows: TGTGCCAGCAGTAAGCGGGGTGGTACTAGCAATCAGCCCCAGCATTTT.

The chain is built from TRBV7-6 and TRBJ2-1; the D gene is possibly TRBD2 (5 bases). Germline V gene data show CDR1 as SGHVS and CDR2 as FNYEAQ. CDR3 size: 12 residues. V lost 4 bases and J lost 9, with 10 bases in between. The CDR3 is CASSSLLGEQFF. The CDR3 coding sequence is TGTGCCAGCAGCTCCCTACTAGGTGAGCAGTTCTTC.

The CDR3 sequence is CASTPREGNTEAFF. CDR3 coding DNA: TGTGCCAGCACTCCCAGGGAGGGAAACACTGAAGCTTTCTTT. The rearrangement links TRBV9 to TRBJ1-1; D might be TRBD1 (5 bases). The germline V gene has CDR1 SGDLS and CDR2 YYNGEE. Trimming took off 6 bases at V and 2 bases at J, with 14 bases between the two ends. The CDR3 spans 14 residues.

The chain combines TRBV19 with TRBJ1-2; 7 bases line up with TRBD1. The V and J ends lost 7 bases and 2 bases, in that order; junction bases with no gene match: 10. The CDR3 has 15 residues. The germline gives CDR1 LNHDA, CDR2 SQIVND (reference sequence). In DNA form, the CDR3 reads TGTGCCAGTACCCCCTTTCAGGGGGAGAACTATGGCTACACCTTC. Amino acid sequence: CASTPFQGENYGYTF.

The count of this clone is one. The chain has TRBV9 and TRBJ2-7, with D possibly TRBD2 on 5 matching bases. Trimming removed 0 bases at V and 3 bases at J, with 10 bases between. Germline V CDR1 and CDR2: SGDLS, YYNGEE. This CDR3 has 14 residues. For the CDR3, the DNA is TGTGCCAGCAGCGTAGCGCAGCGGAACTACGAGCAGTACTTC. Protein: CASSVAQRNYEQYF.

A single count supports this clone. The chain joins TRBV27 to TRBJ1-3, with no clear D. Trimming cost V 8 bases and J 0 bases, with 8 bases left between them. Germline CDR1 reads MNHEY; CDR2 reads SMNVEV (reference sequence). The CDR3 covers 13 residues. The CDR3 spells CASRVNSGNTIYF. Here the CDR3 DNA reads TGTGCCAGCCGGGTCAACTCTGGAAACACCATATATTTT.

The chain carries TRBV11-2 and TRBJ2-7; 9 nucleotides align to TRBD1. Trimming cost V 5 bases and J 3 bases; bases outside gene matches: 8. Germline assignment: CDR1 SGHAT and CDR2 FQNNGV. The CDR3 sequence is 15 residues long. CDR3 sequence (DNA): TGTGCCAGCAGCCTAGTGGGACAGGGATACTACGAGCAGTACTTC. As protein: CASSLVGQGYYEQYF.

The chain links TRBV18 to TRBJ2-2; D call uncertain. The CDR3 has 15 amino acids. Trimming cost V 2 bases and J 0 bases, with 7 bases left between them. The germline V gene has CDR1 KGHSH and CDR2 LQKENI. In nucleotides, the CDR3 is TGTGCCAGCTCACCAATTCTACCGAACACCGGGGAGCTGTTTTTT. It yields the protein CASSPILPNTGELFF.

The chain has TRBV6-4 and TRBJ2-2; maybe TRBD2 (5 bases). V was clipped by 2 bases and J by 5 bases, with 12 bases between them. CDR3 size: 15 residues. CDR1 and CDR2 (germline): MRHNA, SNTAGT. The CDR3 is CASSDDAAGTGELFF. Written as DNA, the CDR3 is TGTGCCAGCAGTGACGATGCCGCGGGTACCGGGGAGCTGTTTTTT.

Here the CDR3 DNA reads TGCGCCAGCAGTGGGGCGGGAGGGGCCTACGAGCAGTACTTC. Protein sequence: CASSGAGGAYEQYF. V and J are TRBV10-2 and TRBJ2-7; 9 nucleotides agree with TRBD2. Germline lookup yields CDR1 WSHSY and CDR2 SAAADI. The junction had 3 bases not matched to a gene; V was cut back by 4 bases and J by 2 bases. The CDR3 extends over 14 amino acids.

Concerning this clone: This sample includes further DNA sequences coding for the same CDR3. The chain carries TRBV2 and TRBJ1-6, with D perhaps TRBD1 (5 bases). Trimming removed 1 base from V and 1 base from J, with 11 bases in between. Germline lookup yields CDR1 SNHLY and CDR2 FYNNEI. CDR3 length equals 17 residues. CDR3 residues: CASSEGGSGSYNSPLHF. The CDR3 coding sequence is TGTGCCAGCAGTGAAGGGGGCAGTGGGTCCTATAATTCACCCCTCCACTTT.

V usage is TRBV19 and J usage is TRBJ1-3; the match to TRBD1 covers 8 bases. The CDR3 runs to 15 residues. With V trimmed by 8 bases and J by 5 bases, 11 bases remained unmatched. CDR1 LNHDA and CDR2 SQIVND come from the germline V gene (reference sequence). Written as DNA, the CDR3 is TGTGCCAGTGGAAGCGGACAGGGTGAGAGAAACACCATATATTTT. Encoded protein: CASGSGQGERNTIYF. Together with reference TRBV19 and TRBJ1-3, the CDR3 gives the full variable domain: DGGITQSPKYLFRKEGQNVTLSCEQNLNHDAMYWYRQDPGQGLRLIYYSQIVNDFQKGDIAEGYSVSREKKESFPLTVTSAQKNPTAFYLCASGSGQGERNTIYFGEGSWLTVV.

The chain combines TRBV2 with TRBJ1-2, with TRBD1 as a possible D gene (6 bases). The germline V gene encodes CDR1 SNHLY and CDR2 FYNNEI. V lost 3 bases to trimming and J lost 3 bases, with 11 bases between them. The CDR3 has 14 residues. This CDR3 is CASSERGPYYGYTF. The CDR3 DNA reads TGTGCCAGCAGTGAGCGGGGGCCCTACTATGGCTACACCTTC.

This clone was seen just once. The V and J genes are TRBV12-5 and TRBJ1-5; the D gene is possibly TRBD1 (5 bases). The CDR3 totals 12 residues. The V end was cut by 4 bases, the J end by 5 bases, with 6 bases between. CDR1 is LGHNT and CDR2 is FRNRAP in the germline V gene. CDR3 amino acids: CASGWGDQPQHF. The CDR3 coding sequence is TGTGCTAGTGGTTGGGGGGATCAGCCCCAGCATTTT.

The chain employs TRBV19 and TRBJ2-1; 14 bases line up with TRBD2. V was pared by 6 bases and J by 5 bases, with 3 bases of the junction left unmatched. CDR3 length: 15 residues. The germline V gene encodes CDR1 LNHDA and CDR2 SQIVND (reference sequence). CDR3 nucleotides: TGTGCCAGTAGCATGACTAGCGGGGGGGACAATGAGCAGTTCTTC. Its protein is CASSMTSGGDNEQFF.

The chain is built from TRBV6-6 and TRBJ2-2; possibly TRBD1 for D (5 bases). CDR3 length equals 14 residues. Per the germline V gene, CDR1 is MNHNY and CDR2 is SVGAGI (reference sequence). The CDR3 nucleotides are TGTTCTACCAAAGGGCAGGGGAACACCGGGGAGCTGTTTTTT. It yields the protein CSTKGQGNTGELFF.

The chain joins TRBV18 to TRBJ1-3; no clear D. The CDR3 consists of 11 residues. Germline V gives CDR1 KGHSH, CDR2 LQKENI. Trimming stripped 2 bases from V and 8 bases from J, with 4 bases between. This CDR3 reads CASSPADTIYF. The CDR3 bases are TGTGCCAGCTCACCAGCGGACACCATATATTTT.

V usage is TRBV2 and J usage is TRBJ2-1; TRBD1 matches at 7 bases. The CDR3 covers 15 residues. Germline V CDR1 and CDR2: SNHLY, FYNNEI. V lost 7 bases, J lost 5 bases, and 11 bases stayed unmatched. The CDR3 is CASNRQGWNDNEQFF. CDR3 in DNA: TGTGCCAGCAACAGACAGGGATGGAACGACAATGAGCAGTTCTTC.

This rearrangement joins TRBV5-1 to TRBJ1-5; perhaps TRBD1 as D (6 bases). The V end was cut by 5 bases, the J end by 2 bases, with 11 bases between. The CDR3 extends over 14 amino acids. CDR1 is SGHRS, CDR2 YFSETQ, per germline. The CDR3 loop reads CASSMGAGNQPQHF. CDR3 nucleotide sequence: TGCGCCAGCAGTATGGGGGCAGGCAATCAGCCCCAGCATTTT.

This chain connects TRBV29-1 to TRBJ2-3, with a weak D call TRBD2 (6 bases). CDR3 length equals 14 residues. V was trimmed by 4 bases and J by 3 bases, leaving 14 bases between them. Germline lookup yields CDR1 SQVTM and CDR2 ANQGSEA. For the CDR3, the DNA is TGCAGCGTTGCTGCGGGGCAGGGTACAGATACGCAGTATTTT. Translation: CSVAAGQGTDTQYF.

The V call is TRBV14, the J call TRBJ2-3; tentatively, D is TRBD2 (6 bases). The CDR3 is made up of 16 amino acids. CDR1 and CDR2 from the germline V gene are SGHDN and FVKESK. The V end was cut by 0 bases, the J end by 9 bases, with 19 bases between. Here the CDR3 reads CASSQESGLLQFTQYF. The CDR3 DNA follows: TGTGCCAGCAGCCAAGAATCGGGACTCCTACAGTTCACGCAGTATTTT.

The genes are TRBV4-1 and TRBJ1-1; D is possibly TRBD1 (5 bases). The CDR3 is made up of 15 amino acids. Per germline, CDR1 MGHRA and CDR2 YSYEKL. The V end was cut by 5 bases, the J end by 0 bases, with 13 bases between. The CDR3 loop is CASSVGEGMNTEAFF. CDR3 in DNA: TGCGCCAGCAGCGTGGGGGAGGGAATGAACACTGAAGCTTTCTTT.

The chain recombines TRBV11-2 with TRBJ2-7; D not certain. Trimming took off 5 bases at V and 1 base at J, with 9 bases between the two ends. In germline, CDR1 is SGHAT, CDR2 FQNNGV. This CDR3 contains 13 residues. CDR3 sequence (DNA): TGTGCCAGCAGCCCTCCGGGTTCCTACGAGCAGTACTTC. This sequence encodes CASSPPGSYEQYF.

The genes are TRBV9 and TRBJ2-2, with a possible D match to TRBD2 (7 bases). V was trimmed by 2 bases and J by 2 bases, leaving 19 bases between them. CDR3 length: 18 residues. Germline assignment: CDR1 SGDLS and CDR2 YYNGEE. CDR3 sequence reads: CASSVGRGYTVNTGELFF. The CDR3 DNA follows: TGTGCCAGCAGCGTTGGGAGGGGGTATACAGTAAACACCGGGGAGCTGTTTTTT.